A selection of T cell receptor beta chains follows, all from one sample in a study of beta chain features in type 1 diabetes. Some clones are missing from TCRdb's copy, which holds only in-frame ones; the method was immunoSEQ multiplex PCR. The sample yields about 410,000 clones, approximately 15% seen once. Material: naive CD4+ T cells from blood. All receptors come from a man aged 25-45 years in good health. Both conserved end residues are part of each CDR3. Each record gives: V gene, CDR3 length, J gene, D gene, clone size, CDR3 protein, CDR3 DNA. A D gene is named only where the DNA matches it firmly. Only part of the rows carry a size: once, few, many, or a class if the clone is expanded.

TRBV5-1	14	TRBJ2-1	TRBD2	.	CASTRGRDGNEQFF	TGCGCCAGCACCCGAGGGAGGGACGGGAATGAGCAGTTCTTC
TRBV29-1	14	TRBJ1-1	TRBD1	few	CSENDRGRSPEAFF	TGCAGCGAGAATGACAGGGGGCGGTCTCCTGAAGCTTTCTTT
TRBV20-1	11	TRBJ2-7	.	few	CSARGGDEQYF	TGCAGTGCTAGAGGCGGGGACGAGCAGTACTTC
TRBV18	15	TRBJ1-1	.	.	CASSPGRAQNTEAFF	TGTGCCAGCTCACCGGGACGGGCCCAGAACACTGAAGCTTTCTTT
TRBV4-3	15	TRBJ1-2	.	.	CASSPTIKGNYGYTF	TGCGCCAGCAGCCCTACGATAAAAGGAAACTATGGCTACACCTTC
TRBV4-3	17	TRBJ2-1	TRBD2	.	CASSQDLRGAIYNEQFF	TGCGCCAGCAGCCAAGACCTGCGGGGGGCCATTTACAATGAGCAGTTCTTC
TRBV15	15	TRBJ2-2	TRBD2	.	CATSREGLATGELFF	TGTGCCACCAGCAGGGAGGGACTAGCGACCGGGGAGCTGTTTTTT
TRBV15	13	TRBJ2-3	TRBD2	.	CAHPERGCDTQYF	TGTGCCCACCCTGAGCGGGGGTGTGATACGCAGTATTTT
TRBV9	13	TRBJ2-6	.	many	CASSAMVAGVLTF	TGTGCCAGCAGCGCTATGGTCGCGGGGGTCCTGACTTTC
TRBV7-6	14	TRBJ2-5	.	few	CASSSPGLRETQYF	TGTGCCAGCAGCTCACCGGGACTCAGAGAGACCCAGTACTTC
TRBV12-5	13	TRBJ2-2	.	few	CASGPLNTGELFF	TGTGCTAGTGGCCCCTTAAACACCGGGGAGCTGTTTTTT
TRBV7-2	15	TRBJ2-5	TRBD2	few	CASSFSGGAEKTQYF	TGTGCCAGCAGTTTTAGCGGGGGGGCCGAAAAGACCCAGTACTTC
TRBV6-5	12	TRBJ2-7	.	.	CASSLKGWEQYF	TGTGCCAGCAGCCTGAAGGGCTGGGAGCAGTACTTC
TRBV7-2	13	TRBJ2-3	.	.	CASSLVVADTQYF	TGTGCCAGCAGCTTAGTGGTGGCAGATACGCAGTATTTT
TRBV7-9	12	TRBJ2-7	.	few	CASSRSSYEQYF	TGTGCCAGCAGCCGTAGCTCCTACGAGCAGTACTTC
TRBV30	13	TRBJ1-2	.	few	CAWRGGDGYGYTF	TGTGCCTGGAGAGGGGGGGACGGCTATGGCTACACCTTC
TRBV7-2	15	TRBJ2-5	.	.	CASSLVGDRQETQYF	TGTGCCAGCAGCTTAGTCGGGGACCGGCAAGAGACCCAGTACTTC
TRBV5-4	13	TRBJ2-5	.	.	CAITDRPEETQYF	TGTGCCATCACCGATCGGCCCGAAGAGACCCAGTACTTC
TRBV4-3	16	TRBJ2-7	TRBD2	few	CASSQDLRGGLYEQYF	TGCGCCAGCAGCCAAGACTTGCGGGGGGGCCTGTACGAGCAGTACTTC
TRBV20-1	11	TRBJ2-5	.	.	CSARQGETQYF	TGCAGTGCTAGGCAGGGAGAGACCCAGTACTTC
TRBV10-3	15	TRBJ1-2	TRBD1	few	CAIRDRGIPFYGYTF	TGTGCCATCAGGGACAGGGGGATACCTTTCTATGGCTACACCTTC
TRBV7-6	19	TRBJ2-5	TRBD2	few	CASSLTPRLAGVRGETQYF	TGTGCCAGCAGCTTAACCCCCCGACTAGCGGGGGTCCGAGGGGAGACCCAGTACTTC
TRBV12-5	16	TRBJ2-1	.	.	CASGQPAGGAYNEQFF	TGTGCTAGTGGTCAACCAGCCGGGGGCGCCTACAATGAGCAGTTCTTC
TRBV29-1	10	TRBJ1-1	.	.	CSALTREAFF	TGCAGCGCCCTGACCCGGGAAGCTTTCTTT